In this sample, the clone carrying this TCR beta chain turned up a few times. What it recognizes is unknown. This sample was taken from a study of shared clonotypes between healthy human individuals. About the study: Donors were a couple of women and three men aged 18 to 49. Study-level points and caveats: Larger estimated richness was generally recorded for naive subsets relative to memory subsets.

The germline V gene has CDR1 SGHTS and CDR2 YDEGEE. The CDR3 runs to 12 residues. V lost 1 base, J lost 3 bases, and 2 bases lay in between. Assay used: immunoSEQ multiplex PCR; TCRdb lists only in-frame clones, some missing. Of 950,000 to 1,200,000 clones in the sample, around three quarters were seen once. The chain is built from TRBV5-8 and TRBJ1-5; D ambiguous. The origin of this receptor is a man aged 18 to 30 in good health. Some clones in this sample may be carry-over from other donors' samples. The sequencing input was memory CD4+ T cells from PBMCs. Described subset: CD45RA-negative fraction. The CDR3 here is CASSLFNQPQHF. DNA of the CDR3: TGTGCCAGCAGCTTGTTCAATCAGCCCCAGCATTTT.